Below, 24 T cell receptor beta chains from the same sample are listed, as sequenced in a study of Tregs in tolerant kidney transplant recipients. Clones were sequenced by immunoSEQ multiplex PCR, and TCRdb holds only the in-frame ones, with some missing. Its table lists 23,000 or so clones. Related graft donors supplied nonmyeloablative bone marrow transplants, and mixed chimerism was transient. The starting material was CD4+ T cells from blood (PBMCs), obtained 6 months after the transplant. These TCRs come from a human patient who received a combined kidney and bone marrow transplant. Some T cells may have originated in the graft donor.

About this clone: The CDR3 end lies 3 residues beyond the end of the read and is filled in from the germline J gene. The chain couples TRBV2 to TRBJ1-3; no clear D gene. There are 14 residues in the CDR3. The ends were cut back, 3 bases at V and 0 bases at J, with 6 bases in the middle. Germline V gene sequence: CDR1 SNHLY, CDR2 FYNNEI. The CDR3 protein is CASSEQGSGNTIYF. CDR3 DNA, as far as it was read: TGTGCCAGCAGTGAGCAAGGCTCTGGAAACACC.

CDR3 region: CSRGVDYGYTF. The sequenced part of the CDR3 DNA is TGCAGTCGGGGGGTGGACTATGGC. The chain employs TRBV20-1 and TRBJ1-2; D is perhaps TRBD1 (5 bases). The read ends 3 residues shy of where the CDR3 ends; the end is completed using the germline J gene. The CDR3 sequence is 11 residues long. V lost 8 bases and J 3 bases, leaving 10 bases between the germline ends. Germline V gene data show CDR1 as DFQATT and CDR2 as SNEGSKA (reference sequence).

In the case of this clone: Sequencing ends 3 residues short of the CDR3 end; the germline J gene provides the rest. The J gene is TRBJ2-3, the V gene TRBV20-1; 10 positions match TRBD2. CDR1 is DFQATT, CDR2 SNEGSKA, per germline (reference sequence). V trimming: 3 bases; J trimming: 4 bases; junction bases outside the gene matches: 7. The CDR3 spans 15 residues. CDR3 bases read: TGCAGTGCTAGGCCAGCGGGAGGGCCTGCAGATACG. It specifies CSARPAGGPADT. The entire CDR3 is CSARPAGGPADTQYF.

Comments on this clone: The CDR3 end lies 3 residues beyond the end of the read and is filled in from the germline J gene. The V and J genes are TRBV2 and TRBJ2-7, with 7 positions matching TRBD2. The V segment lost 6 bases and the J segment 5 bases; nucleotides outside the gene matches: 4. Per the germline V gene, CDR1 is SNHLY and CDR2 is FYNNEI. The length of the CDR3 is 12 residues. CDR3 bases read: TGTGCCAGCAGGGCGGGGGTGGACGAG. Amino acids: CASRAGVDE. The CDR3 in full is CASRAGVDEQYF.

In regard to this clone: The read terminates 3 residues before the CDR3 end, so the remaining end is supplied by the germline J gene. The chain recombines TRBV2 with TRBJ2-7; a weak D match, TRBD2 (7 bases). With 3 bases removed from V and 4 bases from J, the gap between germline ends came to 13 bases. Germline V gene data show CDR1 as SNHLY and CDR2 as FYNNEI. The length of the CDR3 is 14 residues. The CDR3 here is CASSEAGRGYEQYF. The DNA read from the CDR3 is TGTGCCAGCAGTGAGGCAGGGAGGGGGTACGAG.

Notes on this clone: The CDR3 end falls 3 residues outside the read, so it is completed with the germline J gene. This chain connects TRBV6-1 to TRBJ2-1; D possibly corresponds to TRBD1 (6 bases). Trimming pared 4 bases from V and 0 bases from J, leaving 10 bases between. From germline, CDR1 is MNHNS and CDR2 SASEGT. This CDR3 has 15 residues. The CDR3 DNA, read in part, is TGTGCCAGCAGTGGACAGGCTAGCTCCTACAATGAG. It specifies CASSGQASSYNE. The entire CDR3 protein is CASSGQASSYNEQFF.

For this clone: The sequenced fragment ends 3 residues before the CDR3 boundary, so the rest is inferred from the germline J gene. The V gene is TRBV30, the J gene TRBJ2-2, with 8 bases that match TRBD2. The V gene end was trimmed by 3 bases and the J gene end by 6 bases; junction bases not matched to a gene: 21. This CDR3 region has 19 residues. Germline CDR1 reads GTSNPN; CDR2 reads SVGIG (reference sequence). CDR3 sequence: CAWSPRDEASGSMAGELFF. The CDR3 bases that were read are TGTGCCTGGAGCCCCAGGGATGAGGCCAGCGGGAGTATGGCCGGGGAG. The full variable domain, rest sourced from reference TRBV30 and TRBJ2-2, is SQTIHQWPATLVQPVGSPLSLECTVEGTSNPNLYWYRQAAGRGLQLLFYSVGIGQISSEVPQNLSASRPQDRQFILSSKKLLLSDSGFYLCAWSPRDEASGSMAGELFFGEGSRLTVL.

About this clone: The CDR3 goes on 3 residues after the read ends, and that part is filled in from the germline J gene. V usage is TRBV7-6 and J usage is TRBJ1-2; the match to TRBD1 covers 7 bases. CDR3 length: 16 residues. V shed 5 bases and J 4 bases; nucleotides not matched to a gene: 13. Germline V gives CDR1 SGHVS, CDR2 FNYEAQ. This chain's CDR3 is CASSPTNDRVGYGYTF. Incomplete CDR3 DNA: TGTGCCAGCAGCCCGACAAACGACAGGGTTGGCTATGGC.

As to this clone: From the germline J gene comes the end of the CDR3, since the read stops 3 residues before it. This sequence joins TRBV20-1 and TRBJ2-2; 7 positions match TRBD1. Germline CDR1 DFQATT, CDR2 SNEGSKA (reference sequence). The V and J ends lost 6 bases and 6 bases, in that order; junction bases with no gene match: 10. CDR3 length: 14 amino acids. CDR3 residues: CSAARYRGAGELFF. The CDR3 bases that were read are TGCAGTGCCGCGCGATACAGGGGCGCCGGGGAG.

A note on this clone: The missing CDR3 end, 3 residues past where the read stops, is filled in from the germline J gene. V is TRBV20-1 and J is TRBJ2-7; no firm D call. The germline V gene has CDR1 DFQATT and CDR2 SNEGSKA (reference sequence). V lost 5 bases and J 0 bases, leaving 14 bases between the germline ends. The CDR3 has 14 amino acids. The CDR3 here is CSARGQPPSYEQYF. The sequenced CDR3 bases are TGCAGTGCTCGCGGTCAACCACCCTCCTACGAG.

Considering frequency, this clone is medium-sized. The read falls 3 residues short of the CDR3 end, and the missing part is taken from the germline J gene. The chain links TRBV9 to TRBJ1-3, with D hard to call. CDR3 length: 15 residues. Trimming removed 0 bases at V and 4 bases at J, with 11 bases between. CDR1 is SGDLS, CDR2 YYNGEE, per germline. The CDR3 loop reads CASSVGQVVGNTIYF. Incomplete CDR3 DNA: TGTGCCAGCAGCGTAGGGCAGGTGGTGGGAAACACC. Full variable domain (remainder filled in from reference TRBV9 and TRBJ1-3): DSGVTQTPKHLITATGQRVTLRCSPRSGDLSVYWYQQSLDQGLQFLIQYYNGEERAKGNILERFSAQQFPDLHSELNLSSLELGDSALYFCASSVGQVVGNTIYFGEGSWLTVV.

As to this clone: The read gets to within 3 residues of the CDR3 end, and the germline J gene fills in the rest. The chain joins TRBV20-1 to TRBJ2-3; possible D gene TRBD1, 6 bases. Between the trimmed V and J ends, which lost 5 bases and 2 bases, there was a span of 17 bases. The CDR3 contains 15 residues. Per the germline V gene, CDR1 is DFQATT and CDR2 is SNEGSKA (reference sequence). Partial CDR3 DNA: TGCAGTGCTCCCAAAACAGGGATCCTCACAGATACG. Its translation is CSAPKTGILTDT. The entire CDR3 reads CSAPKTGILTDTQYF.

As regards this clone: From the germline J gene comes the end of the CDR3, since the read stops 3 residues before it. This chain joins TRBV20-1 and TRBJ1-1, with D perhaps matching TRBD1 (6 bases). The CDR3 runs to 12 residues. Germline CDR1 is DFQATT and CDR2 is SNEGSKA (reference sequence). The CDR3 bases that were read are TGCAGTGCTAGAGAGACAGGCTTGGGA. As protein: CSARETGLG. The complete CDR3 sequence is CSARETGLGAFF.

Comment on this clone: The read falls 3 residues short of the CDR3 end, and the missing part is taken from the germline J gene. V is TRBV6-1 and J is TRBJ2-1; tentatively, D is TRBD2 (6 bases). Trimming removed 2 bases from V and 8 bases from J, with 22 bases in between. The CDR3 runs to 17 residues. Germline lookup yields CDR1 MNHNS and CDR2 SASEGT. CDR3 residues: CASSETGAEGRPYEQFF. The CDR3 bases that were read are TGTGCCAGCAGTGAAACGGGAGCGGAGGGCCGTCCATATGAG.

Details on this clone: The CDR3 end is not reached by the read, which stops 3 residues before it; the germline J gene fills it in. J is TRBJ2-3 and V is TRBV18, with D possibly TRBD1 on 5 matching bases. Trimming pared 5 bases from V and 4 bases from J, leaving 10 bases between. Germline V lookup: CDR1 KGHSH, CDR2 LQKENI. The CDR3 has 13 residues. The sequenced CDR3 bases are TGTGCCAGCTCAAGCCAGGGCCCAGATACG. Its protein is CASSSQGPDT. The full CDR3 is CASSSQGPDTQYF.

Turning to this clone: With the read ending 3 residues before the CDR3 end, the germline J gene is used to fill in that end. The chain links TRBV20-1 to TRBJ2-5; 10 nucleotides match TRBD2. This CDR3 region has 18 residues. Germline lookup yields CDR1 DFQATT and CDR2 SNEGSKA (reference sequence). J was trimmed by 5 bases and V by 0 bases; bases with no gene match: 15. The CDR3 spells CSARDEAGASGGWETQYF. The DNA read from the CDR3 is TGCAGTGCTAGAGATGAGGCAGGAGCTAGCGGGGGCTGGGAGACC.

As to this clone: Read coverage stops 3 residues before the CDR3 terminus; the germline J gene supplies the remainder. This rearrangement joins TRBV10-3 to TRBJ1-1; D ambiguous. The V gene's germline CDR1 is ENHRY and CDR2 SYGVKD. Trimming stripped 10 bases from V and 1 base from J, with 7 bases between. This CDR3 has 11 residues. CDR3 residues: CATSGNTEAFF. Partial CDR3 DNA: TGTGCCACCTCGGGGAACACTGAA.

A word on this clone: The CDR3 is cut off 3 residues early in the read; its end comes from the germline J gene. The V gene is TRBV7-2, the J gene TRBJ2-5; 9 bases fit TRBD2. The V gene end was trimmed by 0 bases and the J gene end by 7 bases; junction bases not matched to a gene: 6. Germline CDR1 is SGHTA and CDR2 is FQGNSA. The CDR3 extends over 15 amino acids. The CDR3 DNA, read in part, is TGTGCCAGCAGCTTAGCGGCGGGGGGGCCGGGGACC. As protein: CASSLAAGGPGT. The whole CDR3 protein is CASSLAAGGPGTQYF.

As to this clone: The read falls 3 residues short of the CDR3 end, and the missing part is taken from the germline J gene. This chain uses TRBV20-1 with TRBJ2-3; TRBD2 matches 7 bases. Germline CDR1 and CDR2: DFQATT and SNEGSKA (reference sequence). The V and J ends lost 3 bases and 5 bases, in that order; junction bases with no gene match: 2. CDR3 length equals 12 residues. Here the CDR3 reads CSASGGKDTQYF. The covered CDR3 bases are TGCAGTGCTAGCGGGGGGAAAGATACG.

Worth noting for this clone: The CDR3 extends 3 residues past the end of the read, so its final part is completed from the germline J gene. V gene TRBV10-3 combines with J gene TRBJ1-4; 7 bases line up with TRBD1. The CDR3 contains 14 residues. In germline, CDR1 is ENHRY, CDR2 SYGVKD. The trim removed 4 bases at V and 4 bases at J, leaving 3 bases unmatched. The CDR3 here is CAISGDSFNEKLFF. Incomplete CDR3 DNA: TGTGCCATCAGTGGGGACAGCTTTAATGAAAAA.

Of note for this clone: The read ends 3 residues shy of where the CDR3 ends; the end is completed using the germline J gene. This sequence joins TRBV19 and TRBJ2-5; D uncertain. The germline gives CDR1 LNHDA, CDR2 SQIVND (reference sequence). CDR3 length equals 12 residues. Deletions cut 3 bases from V and 5 bases from J, with 7 bases between. The CDR3 spells CASSIPGETQYF. Incomplete CDR3 DNA: TGTGCCAGTAGTATTCCGGGTGAGACC.

As for this clone: The read finishes 3 residues shy of the CDR3 end, and the germline J gene is used to complete it. The V call is TRBV5-4, the J call TRBJ2-7; maybe TRBD2 (5 bases). The CDR3 contains 12 residues. Trimming stripped 3 bases from V and 5 bases from J, with 9 bases between. Germline-derived CDR1 and CDR2 are SGHNT and YYREEE (reference sequence). CDR3 sequence: CASSSDYHEQYF. Partial CDR3 DNA: TGTGCCAGCAGCTCCGACTACCACGAG. Looking up the rest from reference TRBV5-4 and TRBJ2-7 gives the full variable domain: ETGVTQSPTHLIKTRGQQVTLRCSSQSGHNTVSWYQQALGQGPQFIFQYYREEENGRGNFPPRFSGLQFPNYSSELNVNALELDDSALYLCASSSDYHEQYFGPGTRLTVT.

As regards this clone: The sequenced fragment ends 3 residues before the CDR3 boundary, so the rest is inferred from the germline J gene. V and J are TRBV6-2 or TRBV6-3 and TRBJ2-5, with 8 bases that match TRBD1. This CDR3 is 14 amino acids long. Germline CDR1 and CDR2: MNHEY and SVGEGT. The junction had 7 bases not matched to a gene; V was cut back by 5 bases and J by 5 bases. Partial CDR3 DNA: TGTGCCAGCAGTCGGGACAGGCTCCGGGAGACC. It specifies CASSRDRLRET. The whole CDR3 sequence is CASSRDRLRETQYF.

On this clone: The missing CDR3 end, 3 residues past where the read stops, is filled in from the germline J gene. The V call is TRBV20-1, the J call TRBJ2-1; 7 bases fit TRBD2. Losses at the gene ends were 4 bases for V and 0 bases for J; bases not matched to a gene: 9. This CDR3 has 16 amino acids. Germline V gene data show CDR1 as DFQATT and CDR2 as SNEGSKA (reference sequence). The CDR3 sequence: CSATPLRGSSYNEQFF. Partial CDR3 DNA: TGCAGTGCTACCCCTCTCCGCGGGAGCTCCTACAATGAG.